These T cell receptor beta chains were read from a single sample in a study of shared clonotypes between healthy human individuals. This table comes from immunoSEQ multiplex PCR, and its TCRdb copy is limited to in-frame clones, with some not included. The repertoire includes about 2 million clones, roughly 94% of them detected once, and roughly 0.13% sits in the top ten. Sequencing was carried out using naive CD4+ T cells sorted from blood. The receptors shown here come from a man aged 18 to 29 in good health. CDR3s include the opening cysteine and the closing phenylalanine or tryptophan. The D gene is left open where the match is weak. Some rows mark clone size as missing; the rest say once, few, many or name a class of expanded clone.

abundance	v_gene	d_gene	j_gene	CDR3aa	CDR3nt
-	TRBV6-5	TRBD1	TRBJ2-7	CASRDDRGPYEQYF	TGTGCCAGCAGGGACGACAGGGGCCCCTACGAGCAGTACTTC
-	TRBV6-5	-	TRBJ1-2	CASSYSAVYGYTF	TGTGCCAGCAGTTACTCGGCTGTTTATGGCTACACCTTC
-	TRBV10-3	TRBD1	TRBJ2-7	CAISGTGLTYEQYF	TGTGCCATCAGTGGGACAGGGTTAACCTACGAGCAGTACTTC
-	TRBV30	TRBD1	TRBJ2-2	CACPYRGRGELFF	TGTGCCTGCCCATACAGGGGGCGCGGGGAGCTGTTTTTT
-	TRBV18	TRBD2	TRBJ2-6	CASLAGGSSGANVLTF	TGTGCCAGCTTAGCGGGAGGGAGCTCTGGGGCCAACGTCCTGACTTTC
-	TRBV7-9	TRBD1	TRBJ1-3	CASSAWTGSGNTIYF	TGTGCCAGCAGCGCCTGGACAGGGTCTGGAAACACCATATATTTT
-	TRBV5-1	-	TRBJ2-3	CASSLEQATDTQYF	TGCGCCAGCAGCTTGGAGCAGGCTACAGATACGCAGTATTTT
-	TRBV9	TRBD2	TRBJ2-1	CASSYRGVLFF	TGTGCCAGCAGCTACCGGGGGGTGCTGTTCTTC
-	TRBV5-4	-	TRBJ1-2	CASSLAGRDYGGYTF	TGTGCCAGCAGCTTGGCCGGCCGGGATTACGGAGGCTACACCTTC
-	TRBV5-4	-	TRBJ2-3	CASSLKAVSDTQYF	TGTGCCAGCAGCTTAAAGGCAGTCTCAGATACGCAGTATTTT
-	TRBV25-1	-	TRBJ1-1	CASMSTRDLTEAFF	TGTGCCAGCATGAGTACGCGAGACCTCACTGAAGCTTTCTTT
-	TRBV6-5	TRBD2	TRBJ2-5	CASSYKAGGLEETQYF	TGTGCCAGCAGTTACAAAGCGGGGGGTCTGGAAGAGACCCAGTACTTC
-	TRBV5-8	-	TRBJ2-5	CASSLFSQETQYF	TGTGCCAGCAGCTTGTTCTCCCAAGAGACCCAGTACTTC
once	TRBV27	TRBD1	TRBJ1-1	CASSLRQGATTEAFF	TGTGCCAGCAGCCTAAGACAGGGGGCGACCACTGAAGCTTTCTTT
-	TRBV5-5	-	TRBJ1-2	CASSYSVGYTF	TGTGCCAGCAGCTACTCGGTTGGCTACACCTTC
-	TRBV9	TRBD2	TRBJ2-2	CASSPPGWRERELFF	TGTGCCAGCAGCCCCCCAGGGTGGCGGGAGCGGGAGCTGTTTTTT
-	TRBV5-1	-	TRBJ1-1	CASSLARGGTEAFF	TGCGCCAGCAGCTTGGCACGGGGTGGCACTGAAGCTTTCTTT
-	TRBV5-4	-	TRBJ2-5	CASSLVGQETQYF	TGTGCCAGCAGCTTGGTGGGCCAAGAGACCCAGTACTTC
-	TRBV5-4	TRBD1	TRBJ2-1	CASSLLRQGGGSEQFF	TGTGCCAGCAGCCTACTTCGACAGGGGGGCGGGAGTGAGCAGTTCTTC
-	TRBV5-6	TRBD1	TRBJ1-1	CASSPGQGRTEAFF	TGTGCCAGCAGTCCCGGACAGGGTCGGACTGAAGCTTTCTTT
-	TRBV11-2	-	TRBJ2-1	CASSDDLREQFF	TGTGCCAGCAGCGACGATCTTAGGGAGCAGTTCTTC
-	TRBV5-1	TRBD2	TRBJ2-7	CASSLTGQKAGGRYEQYF	TGCGCCAGCAGCTTGACGGGACAGAAAGCGGGAGGGCGCTACGAGCAGTACTTC
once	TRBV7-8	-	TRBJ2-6	CASSDRRVGANVLTF	TGTGCCAGCAGCGATCGCAGGGTCGGGGCCAACGTCCTGACTTTC
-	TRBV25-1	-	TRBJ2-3	CASLEFTDTQYF	TGTGCCAGCCTAGAATTCACAGATACGCAGTATTTT
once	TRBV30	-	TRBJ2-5	CAWSRDPGTQYF	TGTGCCTGGAGTCGGGACCCGGGGACCCAGTACTTC
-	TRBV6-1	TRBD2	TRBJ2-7	CASEAGGRVYEQYF	TGTGCCAGCGAAGCGGGAGGGCGGGTCTACGAGCAGTACTTC
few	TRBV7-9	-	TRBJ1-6	CASSPQVVGRGTSPLHF	TGTGCCAGCAGCCCCCAAGTGGTCGGCAGGGGAACTTCACCCCTCCACTTT
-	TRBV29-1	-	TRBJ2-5	CSGLGETQYF	TGCAGCGGGCTAGGAGAGACCCAGTACTTC
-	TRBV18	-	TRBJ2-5	CASSPRLRETQYF	TGTGCCAGCTCACCTAGGCTACGAGAGACCCAGTACTTC
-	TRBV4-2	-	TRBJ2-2	CASSQELGYYTGELFF	TGTGCCAGCAGCCAAGAGTTGGGGTATTACACCGGGGAGCTGTTTTTT
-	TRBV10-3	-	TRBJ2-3	CAISGLAGTDTQYF	TGTGCCATCAGTGGGCTAGCAGGCACAGATACGCAGTATTTT
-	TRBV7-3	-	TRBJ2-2	CASSPLGGAVPGELFF	TGTGCCAGCAGCCCACTAGGGGGGGCGGTTCCCGGGGAGCTGTTTTTT
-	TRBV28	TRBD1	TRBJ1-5	CASRQGGNQPQHF	TGTGCCAGTAGACAGGGCGGGAATCAGCCCCAGCATTTT
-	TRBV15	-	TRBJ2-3	CATSSGGKGTDTQYF	TGTGCCACCAGTAGTGGGGGGAAGGGCACAGATACGCAGTATTTT
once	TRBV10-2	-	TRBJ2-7	CASSLNREQYF	TGCGCCAGCAGTCTTAATCGCGAGCAGTACTTC
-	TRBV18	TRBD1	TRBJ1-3	CASSPGQGLSSGNTIYF	TGTGCCAGCTCACCGGGACAGGGATTATCCTCTGGAAACACCATATATTTT
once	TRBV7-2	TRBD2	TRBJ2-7	CASSVGDYFPGEQYF	TGTGCCAGCAGCGTGGGGGACTACTTTCCGGGAGAGCAGTACTTC
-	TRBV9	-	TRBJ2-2	CASSVGITNTGELFF	TGTGCCAGCAGCGTAGGTATAACGAACACCGGGGAGCTGTTTTTT
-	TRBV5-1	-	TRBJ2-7	CASNSQSGGTYEQYF	TGCGCCAGCAACTCTCAGAGTGGGGGAACCTACGAGCAGTACTTC
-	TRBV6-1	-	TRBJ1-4	CASSGVGTLFF	TGTGCCAGCAGTGGAGTCGGGACACTGTTTTTT
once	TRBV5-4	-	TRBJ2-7	CASSLQPPTTYEQYF	TGTGCCAGCAGCTTACAGCCCCCTACAACCTACGAGCAGTACTTC
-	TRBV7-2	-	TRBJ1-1	CASSFVNTEAFF	TGTGCCAGCAGCTTCGTGAACACTGAAGCTTTCTTT
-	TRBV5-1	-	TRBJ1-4	CASSLSTGRDLKKLFF	TGCGCCAGCAGCTTGTCCACAGGGCGGGATCTTAAAAAACTGTTTTTT
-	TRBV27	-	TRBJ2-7	CASSPGVEQYF	TGTGCCAGCAGTCCCGGGGTCGAGCAGTACTTC
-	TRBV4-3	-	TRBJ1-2	CASSQADRNFYGYTF	TGCGCCAGCAGCCAAGCGGACAGAAATTTCTATGGCTACACCTTC
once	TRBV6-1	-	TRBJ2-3	CASRLEGGTDTQYF	TGTGCCAGTCGACTAGAGGGGGGCACAGATACGCAGTATTTT
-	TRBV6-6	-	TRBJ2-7	CASSYGQNYEQYF	TGTGCCAGCAGTTACGGGCAGAACTACGAGCAGTACTTC
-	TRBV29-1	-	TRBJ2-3	CSHKPGLTTDTQYF	TGCAGCCACAAGCCGGGACTGACAACAGATACGCAGTATTTT
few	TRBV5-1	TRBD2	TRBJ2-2	CASSQLTAGAAGELFF	TGCGCCAGCAGTCAGTTAACGGCGGGAGCGGCCGGGGAGCTGTTTTTT
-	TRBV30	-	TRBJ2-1	CAWSVRGAGEQFF	TGTGCCTGGAGTGTACGGGGGGCCGGTGAGCAGTTCTTC
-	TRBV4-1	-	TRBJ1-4	CASSQPGLLKEKLFF	TGCGCCAGCAGCCAGCCCGGCCTACTAAAGGAAAAACTGTTTTTT
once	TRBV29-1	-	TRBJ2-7	CSVPTGTGNEQYF	TGCAGCGTTCCCACCGGGACGGGGAACGAGCAGTACTTC
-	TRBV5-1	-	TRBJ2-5	CASSPGSQETQYF	TGCGCCAGCAGCCCAGGGAGTCAAGAGACCCAGTACTTC
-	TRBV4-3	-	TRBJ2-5	CASSQDLTKRETQYF	TGCGCCAGCAGCCAAGATCTGACAAAGAGGGAGACCCAGTACTTC